A single sample is the source of the 30 T cell receptor beta chains below, sequenced in a study of blood T cell repertoires in COVID-19. Only in-frame clones appear in the TCRdb table, and some are missing; sequencing was by immunoSEQ multiplex PCR. The sample lists roughly 250,000 clones; approximately 90% were seen once. The material sequenced was PBMCs or T cells enriched from blood (not recorded which). All receptors derive from a man in his forties who had recovered from COVID-19.

This clone was seen more than once but under ten times. The genes are TRBV24-1 and TRBJ2-3, with 8 nucleotides matching TRBD1. The V gene end was trimmed by 7 bases and the J gene end by 2 bases; junction bases not matched to a gene: 4. CDR3 length: 14 residues. Germline V CDR1 and CDR2: KGHDR, SFDVKD. This chain's CDR3 is CATRGTGHTDTQYF. The CDR3 DNA reads as TGTGCCACCAGGGGGACAGGACACACAGATACGCAGTATTTT.

About this clone: The sample has other DNA sequences that encode this CDR3 too. This chain uses TRBV7-3 with TRBJ2-5; D uncertain. V was cut by 4 bases and J by 5 bases, with 5 bases left in between. This CDR3 region has 11 residues. The germline V gene encodes CDR1 SGHTA and CDR2 FQGTGA. The DNA of the CDR3 is TGTGCCAGCAGCTCGGGTGAGACCCAGTACTTC. The encoded protein is CASSSGETQYF.

The V call is TRBV7-9, the J call TRBJ2-3, with TRBD1 matching 8 bases. V lost 0 bases and J lost 6; bases outside the gene matches: 8. In germline, CDR1 is SEHNR, CDR2 FQNEAQ (reference sequence). This CDR3 is built from 16 residues. Here the CDR3 reads CASSLADREIGDTQYF. CDR3 in DNA: TGTGCCAGCAGCTTAGCGGACAGGGAAATAGGGGATACGCAGTATTTT.

V is TRBV9 and J is TRBJ2-3; no clear D gene. This CDR3 has 16 residues. CDR1 and CDR2 (germline): SGDLS, YYNGEE. The germline V and J ends were trimmed by 3 bases and 1 base, with 15 bases remaining between them. The CDR3 DNA sequence: TGTGCCAGCAGCGCCCCGGGTTCGACCGGCACAGATACGCAGTATTTT. Its translation: CASSAPGSTGTDTQYF.

This sequence joins TRBV7-8 and TRBJ2-5, with D perhaps matching TRBD1 (6 bases). Germline CDR1 reads SGHVS; CDR2 reads FQNEAQ. This CDR3 contains 15 residues. Trimming shortened V by 2 bases and J by 4 bases, and 14 bases separated the two germline ends. Here the CDR3 DNA reads TGTGCCAGCAGCTTAACAACAGGGATAAGAGAGACCCAGTACTTC. Amino acids: CASSLTTGIRETQYF.

This clone was counted once. For the CDR3, the DNA is TGTGCCAGCAGTTTAAGGGACAGTAATCAGCCCCAGCATTTT. Protein product: CASSLRDSNQPQHF. The genes are TRBV28 and TRBJ1-5; TRBD1 agrees at 7 bases. Germline V CDR1 and CDR2: MDHEN, SYDVKM. Unmatched junction bases numbered 2, after V lost 2 bases and J lost 4 bases. The CDR3 runs to 14 residues.

The rearrangement joins TRBV5-5 to TRBJ1-5, with 8 bases lining up with TRBD1. The germline V gene encodes CDR1 SGHKS and CDR2 YYEKEE (reference sequence). This CDR3 has 15 residues. With V trimmed by 0 bases and J by 4 bases, 3 bases remained unmatched. CDR3 residues: CASSLVQGANQPQHF. DNA of the CDR3: TGTGCCAGCAGCTTGGTGCAGGGGGCAAATCAGCCCCAGCATTTT.

This chain connects TRBV11-2 to TRBJ2-5; TRBD1 agrees at 10 bases. This CDR3 is 17 amino acids long. The V gene end was trimmed by 4 bases and the J gene end by 3 bases; junction bases not matched to a gene: 11. Germline lookup yields CDR1 SGHAT and CDR2 FQNNGV. CDR3 loop: CASSSTRQGARKETQYF. CDR3 coding DNA: TGTGCCAGCAGCTCCACACGACAGGGGGCTAGGAAAGAGACCCAGTACTTC.

The V call is TRBV19, the J call TRBJ2-1; 7 bases agree with TRBD2. Losses at the gene ends were 7 bases for V and 7 bases for J; bases not matched to a gene: 1. This CDR3 is built from 11 residues. Germline V gives CDR1 LNHDA, CDR2 SQIVND (reference sequence). The CDR3 DNA follows: TGTGCCAGTATGCGGGGGAATGAGCAGTTCTTC. The encoded protein is CASMRGNEQFF.

CDR3 nucleotide sequence: TGTGCCAGCAGCTTAGCAACAGGGGGCAATCAGCCCCAGCATTTT. Protein sequence: CASSLATGGNQPQHF. This chain connects TRBV7-6 to TRBJ1-5; 7 nucleotides agree with TRBD1. The J segment lost 2 bases and the V segment lost 0 bases, leaving 1 base of the junction unmatched. Germline V gene sequence: CDR1 SGHVS, CDR2 FNYEAQ. This CDR3 region has 15 residues.

This clone turned up a few times. The rearrangement joins TRBV5-1 to TRBJ2-4, with unresolved D. Germline V gene sequence: CDR1 SGHRS, CDR2 YFSETQ. The V end was cut by 0 bases, the J end by 8 bases, with 6 bases between. The CDR3 is 12 residues long. Here the CDR3 DNA reads TGCGCCAGCAGCTTGGACTTTGACATTCAGTACTTC. Amino acids: CASSLDFDIQYF.

This clone was counted between two and nine times. The rearrangement uses TRBV11-3 and TRBJ1-1, with unresolved D. Germline V gene sequence: CDR1 SGHNT, CDR2 YENEEA. This CDR3 is 17 amino acids long. The V end lost 5 bases, the J end lost 5 bases, and 24 bases lay between the germline ends. The CDR3 region is CASSPRSGNRAGTEAFF. CDR3 DNA: TGTGCCAGCAGCCCCAGGTCGGGTAACCGAGCGGGTACTGAAGCTTTCTTT.

This chain joins TRBV6-4 and TRBJ2-2; D perhaps matches TRBD2 (6 bases). The CDR3 sequence is 13 residues long. From germline, CDR1 is MRHNA and CDR2 SNTAGT. Trimming left V 4 bases short and J 5 bases short, with 8 bases between. The CDR3 bases are TGTGCCAGCAGTGCCGGGGGAACCGGGGAGCTGTTTTTT. It is translated as CASSAGGTGELFF.

This rearrangement joins TRBV6-6 to TRBJ2-7; 7 nucleotides line up with TRBD1. Germline assignment: CDR1 MNHNY and CDR2 SVGAGI (reference sequence). This CDR3 has 14 residues. J was trimmed by 3 bases and V by 1 base; bases with no gene match: 3. The CDR3 DNA follows: TGTGCCAGCAGTTACTTGGCAGGGGGCTACGAGCAGTACTTC. It is translated as CASSYLAGGYEQYF.

The rearrangement joins TRBV10-3 to TRBJ1-2, with TRBD1 matching 10 bases. This CDR3 is 16 amino acids long. The germline gives CDR1 ENHRY, CDR2 SYGVKD. Losses at the gene ends were 5 bases for V and 0 bases for J; bases not matched to a gene: 6. CDR3 nucleotide sequence: TGTGCCATCAGTACCGGGACAGGGGAAACTAACTATGGCTACACCTTC. This encodes CAISTGTGETNYGYTF.

In this sample, this clone turned up once. The chain uses TRBV7-2 and TRBJ2-7; 14 bases fit TRBD2. The CDR3 loop spans 19 amino acids. CDR1 and CDR2 (germline): SGHTA, FQGNSA. V gave up 4 bases and J gave up 2 bases; unmatched junction bases: 13. CDR3 bases: TGTGCCAGCAGCTCCGGACTAGCGGGAGGTATATTAAGCCCCTACGAGCAGTACTTC. This translates into CASSSGLAGGILSPYEQYF.

In regard to this clone: Germline and junction disagree at one end, which may indicate a read error. The chain recombines TRBV9 with TRBJ2-7; TRBD1 matches 8 bases. The CDR3 covers 13 residues. Looked up from germline, CDR1 is SGDLS and CDR2 is YYNGEE. The CDR3 sequence: CASSVGGLTGASF. The CDR3 region has the DNA TGTGCCAGCAGCGTAGGAGGGCTGACAGGGGCCAGCTTC. Full variable domain (rest looked up from reference TRBV9 and TRBJ2-7): DSGVTQTPKHLITATGQRVTLRCSPRSGDLSVYWYQQSLDQGLQFLIQYYNGEERAKGNILERFSAQQFPDLHSELNLSSLELGDSALYFCASSVGGLTGASFGPGTRLTVT.

J is TRBJ2-7 and V is TRBV29-1; no clear D. CDR3 length: 11 residues. Germline CDR1 and CDR2: SQVTM and ANQGSEA. V lost 2 bases to trimming and J lost 1 base, with 3 bases between them. CDR3 sequence (DNA): TGCAGCGTTGAACTATCCTACGAGCAGTACTTC. Its translation is CSVELSYEQYF.

CDR3 nucleotides: TGTGCCAGTAGTAGACGGACAGGGTCGTACGGGGAGCTGTTTTTT. Its protein is CASSRRTGSYGELFF. The V call is TRBV19, the J call TRBJ2-2, with TRBD1 identical over 8 bases. Germline CDR1 LNHDA, CDR2 SQIVND (reference sequence). V shed 4 bases, J shed 7 bases, and the junction held 8 bases outside the gene matches. This CDR3 region has 15 residues. The complete variable domain, with remaining parts taken from reference TRBV19 and TRBJ2-2, reads DGGITQSPKYLFRKEGQNVTLSCEQNLNHDAMYWYRQDPGQGLRLIYYSQIVNDFQKGDIAEGYSVSREKKESFPLTVTSAQKNPTAFYLCASSRRTGSYGELFFGEGSRLTVL.

This rearrangement joins TRBV6-5 to TRBJ2-1; TRBD1 matches 11 bases. This CDR3 contains 15 residues. Trimming removed 7 bases from V and 8 bases from J; junction bases left unmatched: 10. Germline V gene data show CDR1 as MNHEY and CDR2 as SVGAGI. The CDR3 loop is CASTSIGQGADEQFF. DNA of the CDR3: TGTGCCAGCACCTCAATTGGACAGGGGGCCGATGAGCAGTTCTTC.

Points on this clone: The sample holds other DNA sequences that translate to the same CDR3. The chain carries TRBV3-1 (or the pseudogene TRBV3-2) and TRBJ2-7; 8 bases agree with TRBD1. CDR1 is LGHDT, CDR2 YNNKEL, per germline (reference sequence). The CDR3 is made up of 12 amino acids. V trimming: 9 bases; J trimming: 4 bases; junction bases outside the gene matches: 5. This chain's CDR3 is CASGQGPYEQYF. In DNA form, the CDR3 reads TGTGCCAGTGGACAGGGACCTTACGAGCAGTACTTC.

The V and J genes are TRBV10-3 and TRBJ1-4, with 7 positions matching TRBD1. J lost 8 bases, V lost 4 bases, and 7 bases had no gene match. CDR3 length equals 14 residues. CDR1 and CDR2 (germline): ENHRY, SYGVKD. The DNA for the CDR3 is TGTGCCATCAGTGGGGACAGCAAGGGGGAAAAACTGTTTTTT. Protein sequence: CAISGDSKGEKLFF.

The chain is built from TRBV18 and TRBJ2-2, with a possible D match to TRBD2 (5 bases). V lost 2 bases to trimming and J lost 1 base, with 11 bases between them. The CDR3 length is 16 residues. Germline-derived CDR1 and CDR2 are KGHSH and LQKENI. For the CDR3, the DNA is TGTGCCAGCTCACCATCAGCGGCTATGAACACCGGGGAGCTGTTTTTT. It codes for CASSPSAAMNTGELFF.

Note on this clone: One end of the junction varies from germline; a read error may be responsible. The genes are TRBV18 and TRBJ1-5, with D possibly matching TRBD1 (6 bases). The CDR3 has 17 residues. Germline CDR1 and CDR2: KGHSH and LQKENI. DNA for the CDR3: TGTGCCAGCTCATCACCCGGCGCAGGGGTGGCCAATCAGCCCCAGCATTTT. This translates into CASSSPGAGVANQPQHF.

This clone was counted only a few times. The chain combines TRBV9 with TRBJ2-4; D is possibly TRBD1 (6 bases). The CDR3 loop spans 18 amino acids. Germline CDR1 and CDR2: SGDLS and YYNGEE. V lost 3 bases, J lost 6 bases, and 25 bases lay in between. The CDR3 here is CASSASLNPNRDGNIQYF. CDR3 sequence (DNA): TGTGCCAGCAGCGCATCGCTGAACCCCAACAGGGACGGAAACATTCAGTACTTC.

The chain is built from TRBV7-3 and TRBJ2-3; the D gene is possibly TRBD2 (5 bases). Deletions cut 2 bases from V and 4 bases from J, with 16 bases between. In germline, CDR1 is SGHTA, CDR2 FQGTGA. The CDR3 is made up of 16 amino acids. The CDR3 DNA follows: TGTGCCAGCAGCTTAGGTACAAGTGGGAGAGCAGATACGCAGTATTTT. Translated, it gives CASSLGTSGRADTQYF.

The chain has TRBV4-1 and TRBJ1-3, with a tentative D call TRBD1 (5 bases). Germline V CDR1 and CDR2: MGHRA, YSYEKL. The CDR3 runs 16 residues. Trimming took 4 bases from V and 0 from J, leaving 13 bases between them. The CDR3 coding sequence is TGCGCCAGCAGCCTAACCACAGGAATCTCTGGAAACACCATATATTTT. Encoded protein: CASSLTTGISGNTIYF.

The genes are TRBV15 and TRBJ2-5; D is perhaps TRBD2 (5 bases). The V end lost 0 bases, the J end lost 2 bases, and 10 bases lay between the germline ends. CDR1 is LNHNV and CDR2 is YYDKDF in the germline V gene (reference sequence). CDR3 length: 15 residues. The CDR3 loop is CATSREGRRQETQYF. Written as DNA, the CDR3 is TGTGCCACCAGCAGAGAGGGCAGGAGGCAAGAGACCCAGTACTTC.

This clone has just one count. The chain recombines TRBV4-1 with TRBJ2-1, with D perhaps TRBD1 (5 bases). Trimming removed 3 bases from V and 8 bases from J, with 11 bases in between. The V gene's germline CDR1 is MGHRA and CDR2 YSYEKL. The CDR3 loop spans 13 amino acids. CDR3 nucleotides: TGCGCCAGCAGCCAGACAGTATTGGATGAGCAGTTCTTC. Encoded protein: CASSQTVLDEQFF.

The gene calls are TRBV4-3 and TRBJ1-1, with a possible D match to TRBD1 (5 bases). The length of the CDR3 is 13 residues. Germline V lookup: CDR1 LGHNA, CDR2 YSLEER. V was clipped by 4 bases and J by 9 bases, with 15 bases between them. The CDR3 DNA sequence: TGCGCCAGCAGCCCTGGAGGGACGGTCAAAGCTTTCTTT. It specifies CASSPGGTVKAFF.